The 19 T cell receptor beta chains reported below all come from one sample, sequenced in a study of T-cell reconstitution after alpha-beta-depleted transplantation in children (dated by TCRdb to the mid-2010s). The treatment or condition label, read with the paper, signifies: allogeneic hematopoietic cell transplantation with graft depleted of TCRalphabeta T cells and CD19 B cells. Library preparation employed PCR. Sequencing was carried out with an Illumina HiSeq 2500. TCR libraries were prepared with molecular barcoding, using unique molecular identifiers to normalize TCRbeta repertoire quantification. The public sequencing data were trimmed at Q25 with fastp and processed into clonotypes with MiXCR by TCRdb, which kept only in-frame beta chains. Identical CDR3 proteins give one entry, which carries the most common genes and DNA. For this sample the table gives fewer than 1 million distinct CDR3 sequences, of which approximately 15% were detected only once. The biggest ten clones account for approximately 5% of the sample.

The sample was PBMCs, mostly from graft donor cells, taken 360 days after TCRalphabeta/CD19-depleted stem cell transplant. The receptors shown here come from a male patient aged 10 to 17 who had a stem cell transplant for acute lymphoblastic leukemia, so the T cells may come from the graft donor.

The chain has TRBV29-1 and TRBJ2-6; D may match TRBD1 or TRBD2 (5 bases each). V was pared by 1 base and J by 0 bases, with 19 bases between. CDR1 is SQVTM and CDR2 is ANQGSEA in the germline V gene. There are 19 residues in the CDR3. CDR3 residues: CSVEVGVGTGYSGANVLTF. The CDR3 region has the DNA TGCAGCGTTGAAGTCGGGGTGGGGACGGGGTACTCTGGGGCCAACGTCCTGACTTTC.

The chain is built from TRBV3-1 and TRBJ2-7; 11 nucleotides line up with TRBD2. Trimming cost V 3 bases and J 2 bases; bases outside gene matches: 9. CDR1 and CDR2 (germline): LGHDT, YNNKEL (reference sequence). The CDR3 extends over 17 amino acids. The CDR3 protein is CASSHRLAGSYPYEQYF. The DNA for the CDR3 is TGTGCCAGCAGCCATAGACTAGCGGGATCTTACCCCTACGAGCAGTACTTC.

The chain recombines TRBV19 with TRBJ2-5; no firm D call. Trimming cost V 2 bases and J 5 bases, with 9 bases left between them. This CDR3 is built from 13 residues. Germline assignment: CDR1 LNHDA and CDR2 SQIVND (reference sequence). Here the CDR3 reads CASSIWVHETQYF. The CDR3 coding sequence is TGTGCCAGTAGTATATGGGTCCATGAGACCCAGTACTTC.

In its sample, this clonotype was seen a few times. V gene TRBV6-1 combines with J gene TRBJ1-3; possible D gene TRBD1, 6 bases. Germline CDR1 reads MNHNS; CDR2 reads SASEGT. The CDR3 length is 14 residues. Trimming cost V 8 bases and J 2 bases, with 13 bases left between them. CDR3 sequence: CASGPRGTGNTIYF. CDR3 DNA: TGTGCCAGCGGCCCTAGGGGGACTGGAAACACCATATATTTT.

There are a few counts of this clonotype. The chain is built from TRBV5-1 and TRBJ2-7; TRBD2 agrees at 12 bases. Germline-derived CDR1 and CDR2 are SGHRS and YFSETQ. The ends lost 1 base at V and 3 bases at J; junction bases unmatched: 17. This CDR3 spans 20 amino acids. CDR3 coding DNA: TGCGCCAGCAGCTTGCGCCCCGGACTAGCGGGATTCGGCCCCTTCTACGAGCAGTACTTC. This sequence encodes CASSLRPGLAGFGPFYEQYF.

This clonotype was recorded a few times. The chain employs TRBV13 and TRBJ2-3; D is unresolved. The germline V gene encodes CDR1 PRHDT and CDR2 FYEKMQ (reference sequence). The CDR3 runs 13 residues. Deletions cut 3 bases from V and 6 bases from J, with 10 bases between. CDR3 protein: CASSFPQGDTQYF. The CDR3 region has the DNA TGTGCCAGCAGCTTCCCCCAAGGGGATACGCAGTATTTT.

This clonotype was recorded many times. The chain combines TRBV20-1 with TRBJ2-7; 11 positions match TRBD2. Germline CDR1 DFQATT, CDR2 SNEGSKA (reference sequence). The CDR3 contains 16 residues. Trimming took 3 bases from V and 1 from J; bases not matched to a gene: 8. The CDR3 loop reads CSASRLGTSGSYEQYF. CDR3 coding DNA: TGCAGTGCTAGTAGGTTGGGGACTAGCGGTTCCTACGAGCAGTACTTC.

This clonotype occurred many times. The genes are TRBV7-7 and TRBJ2-3, with D possibly being TRBD1 (6 bases). This CDR3 region has 17 residues. V dropped 0 bases and J dropped 2 bases, with 15 bases sitting between them. Germline-derived CDR1 and CDR2 are SSHAT and FNYEAQ (reference sequence). CDR3 sequence reads: CASSLAPRGHITDTQYF. The CDR3 bases are TGTGCCAGCAGCTTAGCCCCCCGGGGACACATCACAGATACGCAGTATTTT.

This clonotype was seen only a few times. The rearrangement joins TRBV4-2 to TRBJ2-3; D uncertain. Trimming removed 0 bases at V and 4 bases at J, with 17 bases between. From germline, CDR1 is LGHNA and CDR2 YNFKEQ. This CDR3 spans 17 amino acids. CDR3 sequence reads: CASSQDFWRRASDTQYF. DNA of the CDR3: TGTGCCAGCAGCCAAGATTTCTGGCGGAGAGCTTCAGATACGCAGTATTTT.

The chain links TRBV10-3 to TRBJ2-5; TRBD2 is a possible D gene (6 bases). V shed 8 bases and J shed 5 bases, with 15 bases lying between them. This CDR3 has 13 amino acids. Germline V gene lookup returns CDR1 ENHRY and CDR2 SYGVKD. CDR3 region: CAISTGVWETQYF. In nucleotides, the CDR3 is TGTGCCATCTCTACGGGAGTTTGGGAGACCCAGTACTTC.

The table lists this clonotype with a few counts. The chain carries TRBV18 and TRBJ2-1, with TRBD2 matching 7 bases. Looked up from germline, CDR1 is KGHSH and CDR2 is LQKENI. This CDR3 has 14 amino acids. The V segment lost 3 bases and the J segment 5 bases; nucleotides outside the gene matches: 4. CDR3 coding DNA: TGTGCCAGCTCACCTTCCCTAGCGGACAATGAGCAGTTCTTC. Protein sequence: CASSPSLADNEQFF.

This clonotype was picked up many times. The V gene is TRBV29-1, the J gene TRBJ2-1; TRBD1 is a possible D gene (7 bases). The CDR3 runs 13 residues. Germline lookup yields CDR1 SQVTM and CDR2 ANQGSEA. V lost 4 bases and J lost 7, with 14 bases in between. As DNA, the CDR3 is TGCAGCGTTGGGGCGCAGGGGGGAAATGAGCAGTTCTTC. This encodes CSVGAQGGNEQFF.

This sequence joins TRBV7-6 and TRBJ2-1; no reliable D call. The length of the CDR3 is 13 residues. Germline-derived CDR1 and CDR2 are SGHVS and FNYEAQ. The V end was cut by 5 bases, the J end by 7 bases, with 12 bases between. DNA of the CDR3: TGTGCCAGCAGCCCATTAGTTACGAATGAGCAGTTCTTC. Amino acids: CASSPLVTNEQFF.

There are a few counts of this clonotype. The chain combines TRBV7-9 with TRBJ2-1; 7 bases align to TRBD2. The germline CDR1 and CDR2 sequences are SEHNR and FQNEAQ (reference sequence). V shed 3 bases and J 4 bases; nucleotides not matched to a gene: 15. The CDR3 sequence is 18 residues long. CDR3 region: CASSFSDLRAGHYNEQFF. In DNA form, the CDR3 reads TGTGCCAGCAGCTTCTCCGACTTGCGAGCGGGGCATTACAATGAGCAGTTCTTC.

This chain links TRBV10-3 with TRBJ2-1; 13 bases match TRBD2. The length of the CDR3 is 17 residues. In germline, CDR1 is ENHRY, CDR2 SYGVKD. With V trimmed by 5 bases and J by 4 bases, 8 bases remained unmatched. The CDR3 loop reads CAISPGLAGESYNEQFF. In DNA, the CDR3 is TGTGCCATCAGTCCCGGACTAGCGGGAGAGTCGTACAATGAGCAGTTCTTC.

The table lists this clonotype with many counts. The chain couples TRBV12-3 or TRBV12-4 to TRBJ2-2, with 10 bases that match TRBD2. The V gene end was trimmed by 7 bases and the J gene end by 3 bases; junction bases not matched to a gene: 5. The CDR3 consists of 15 residues. The CDR3 DNA is TGTGCCAGCATGGTTGGACTAGCGGACACCGGGGAGCTGTTTTTT. Translating gives CASMVGLADTGELFF.

The rearrangement joins TRBV4-2 to TRBJ2-7; 9 positions agree with TRBD2. The junction had 5 bases not matched to a gene; V was cut back by 4 bases and J by 4 bases. CDR1 is LGHNA and CDR2 is YNFKEQ in the germline V gene. The CDR3 totals 14 residues. The CDR3 DNA reads as TGTGCCAGCAGCCCTAAGCTAGCGGGGTACGAGCAGTACTTC. It specifies CASSPKLAGYEQYF.

The chain has TRBV20-1 and TRBJ2-3; D is unresolved. Trimming left V 3 bases short and J 3 bases short, with 13 bases between. The germline gives CDR1 DFQATT, CDR2 SNEGSKA (reference sequence). The CDR3 is 14 amino acids. CDR3 region: CSARISLGTDTQYF. The CDR3 DNA reads as TGCAGTGCTAGGATCAGTTTAGGGACAGATACGCAGTATTTT.

V is TRBV5-1 and J is TRBJ2-7, with D perhaps matching TRBD1 (6 bases). CDR1 and CDR2 (germline): SGHRS, YFSETQ. The CDR3 spans 15 residues. V lost 0 bases to trimming and J lost 0 bases, with 10 bases between them. CDR3 bases: TGCGCCAGCAGCTTGGAGGGGGAGAGCTCCTACGAGCAGTACTTC. It codes for CASSLEGESSYEQYF. The whole variable domain, filled in from reference TRBV5-1 and TRBJ2-7, reads KAGVTQTPRYLIKTRGQQVTLSCSPISGHRSVSWYQQTPGQGLQFLFEYFSETQRNKGNFPGRFSGRQFSNSRSEMNVSTLELGDSALYLCASSLEGESSYEQYFGPGTRLTVT.